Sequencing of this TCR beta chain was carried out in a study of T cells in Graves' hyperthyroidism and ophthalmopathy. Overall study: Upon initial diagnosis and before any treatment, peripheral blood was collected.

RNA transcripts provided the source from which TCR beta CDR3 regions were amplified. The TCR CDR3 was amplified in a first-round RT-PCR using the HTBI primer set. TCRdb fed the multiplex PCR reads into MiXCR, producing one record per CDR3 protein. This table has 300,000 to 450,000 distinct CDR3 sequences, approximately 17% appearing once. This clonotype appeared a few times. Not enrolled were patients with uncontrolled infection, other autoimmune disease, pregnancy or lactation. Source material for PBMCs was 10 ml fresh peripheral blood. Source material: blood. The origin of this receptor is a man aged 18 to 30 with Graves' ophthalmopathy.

The CDR3 spells CASSQAGGTSNQPQHF. CDR3 bases: TGCGCCAGCAGCCAGGCAGGGGGCACTAGCAATCAGCCCCAGCATTTT. V and J are TRBV4-1 and TRBJ1-5; 8 bases fit TRBD1. Trimming at V came to 3 bases and at J to 0 bases, leaving 4 bases not matched to a gene. This CDR3 comprises 16 residues. Germline values: CDR1 MGHRA, CDR2 YSYEKL.